The 30 T cell receptor beta chains below all came from one sample that was sequenced in a study of T-cell reconstitution after alpha-beta-depleted transplantation in children. Unique molecular identifiers tagged the TCRbeta library. TCRdb reprocessed the PCR reads with MiXCR, giving one entry per CDR3 protein. The sample yields 500,000 or so distinct CDR3 sequences, approximately 29% seen once. The specimen was PBMCs from the stem cell graft donor, collected from the stem cell graft. The receptors here all came from a human donor who donated a stem cell graft to a child with aplastic anemia.

V gene TRBV7-2 combines with J gene TRBJ1-2; TRBD1 aligns across 8 bases. The CDR3 contains 13 residues. Germline V gene sequence: CDR1 SGHTA, CDR2 FQGNSA. V dropped 2 bases and J dropped 8; count of bases not matched to a gene: 4. CDR3 sequence reads: CASSLLQGEGYTF. The CDR3 DNA sequence: TGTGCCAGCAGCTTACTACAGGGGGAAGGCTACACCTTC.

J is TRBJ1-1 and V is TRBV4-3, with D unresolved. V shed 0 bases and J shed 0 bases, with 14 bases lying between them. CDR1 is LGHNA and CDR2 is YSLEER in the germline V gene. This CDR3 spans 17 amino acids. The CDR3: CASSQEAVSVMNTEAFF. The CDR3 DNA follows: TGCGCCAGCAGCCAAGAAGCGGTTTCAGTGATGAACACTGAAGCTTTCTTT.

The chain carries TRBV5-1 and TRBJ1-1, with no clear D. The CDR3 length is 14 residues. V lost 4 bases and J 5 bases, leaving 15 bases between the germline ends. Germline V gives CDR1 SGHRS, CDR2 YFSETQ. The CDR3 spells CASSPRQVGTEAFF. The CDR3 DNA reads TGCGCCAGCAGCCCCCGCCAGGTCGGTACTGAAGCTTTCTTT.

This CDR3 reads CASSLRLAPDTQYF. The CDR3 DNA is TGCGCCAGCAGCTTACGGCTAGCCCCAGATACGCAGTATTTT. The chain combines TRBV5-1 with TRBJ2-3; a weak D match, TRBD2 (5 bases). Germline CDR1 and CDR2: SGHRS and YFSETQ. This CDR3 is built from 14 residues. The V end lost 2 bases, the J end lost 4 bases, and 11 bases lay between the germline ends.

The chain is built from TRBV28 and TRBJ2-7, with D uncertain. This CDR3 contains 13 residues. CDR1 MDHEN and CDR2 SYDVKM come from the germline V gene. Trimming took 2 bases from V and 2 from J, leaving 7 bases between them. The CDR3: CASSLTQAYEQYV. CDR3 bases: TGTGCCAGCAGTTTAACGCAGGCCTACGAGCAGTACGTC.

The chain combines TRBV12-3 or TRBV12-4 with TRBJ2-5; tentative D call: TRBD1 (6 bases). Trimming removed 0 bases at V and 2 bases at J, with 19 bases between. The length of the CDR3 is 18 residues. CDR3 in amino acids: CASSLAPAGEGLQETQYF. The CDR3 DNA reads TGTGCCAGCAGTTTAGCGCCCGCAGGGGAAGGATTACAAGAGACCCAGTACTTC.

This clonotype was observed a few times. CDR3: CASSLVGTGGNQPQHF. The CDR3 DNA sequence: TGTGCCAGCAGCTTAGTAGGGACAGGGGGTAATCAGCCCCAGCATTTT. The chain couples TRBV7-2 to TRBJ1-5; 11 nucleotides agree with TRBD1. In germline, CDR1 is SGHTA, CDR2 FQGNSA. CDR3 size: 16 residues. J gave up 4 bases and V 1 base, and 3 bases lay outside the gene matches.

The V gene is TRBV29-1, the J gene TRBJ2-5; D unclear. This CDR3 contains 14 residues. Trimming left V 4 bases short and J 5 bases short, with 17 bases between. Germline V gives CDR1 SQVTM, CDR2 ANQGSEA. Here the CDR3 DNA reads TGCAGCGTTGGCTTAGCCGACGTTGGGGAGACCCAGTACTTC. Its translation: CSVGLADVGETQYF.

The CDR3 region is CSVGGATEAFF. DNA for the CDR3: TGCAGCGTGGGTGGGGCCACTGAAGCTTTCTTT. The rearrangement joins TRBV29-1 to TRBJ1-1; TRBD1 is a possible D gene (5 bases). V lost 6 bases and J 4 bases, leaving 9 bases between the germline ends. Germline V gene data show CDR1 as SQVTM and CDR2 as ANQGSEA. This CDR3 comprises 11 residues.

The chain has TRBV19 and TRBJ2-5; the match to TRBD1 covers 7 bases. The germline V gene encodes CDR1 LNHDA and CDR2 SQIVND (reference sequence). The CDR3 has 14 residues. V lost 9 bases and J lost 5; bases outside the gene matches: 12. CDR3 sequence: CASAQGRRRETQYF. The CDR3 nucleotides read TGTGCCAGCGCACAGGGGCGACGAAGGGAGACCCAGTACTTC.

This clonotype was counted a few times. The chain joins TRBV18 to TRBJ1-5, with a tentative D call TRBD1 (6 bases). From germline, CDR1 is KGHSH and CDR2 LQKENI. V gave up 3 bases and J gave up 1 base, with 10 bases separating them. The CDR3 consists of 15 residues. The CDR3 reads CASSPNGGSNQPQHF. DNA for the CDR3: TGTGCCAGCTCACCCAACGGGGGCAGCAATCAGCCCCAGCATTTT.

In this sample, this clonotype turned up a few times. This sequence joins TRBV27 and TRBJ2-7; D gene unclear. The CDR3 loop spans 14 amino acids. The germline V gene has CDR1 MNHEY and CDR2 SMNVEV (reference sequence). V dropped 2 bases and J dropped 4 bases, with 12 bases sitting between them. DNA for the CDR3: TGTGCCAGCAGTTTAACGGTTGTTGGGTACGAGCAGTACTTC. It is translated as CASSLTVVGYEQYF.

The genes are TRBV30 and TRBJ2-7, with unresolved D. Germline loops: CDR1 GTSNPN, CDR2 SVGIG (reference sequence). V lost 4 bases, J lost 2 bases, and 6 bases lay in between. There are 11 residues in the CDR3. The CDR3 loop reads CAWKRTYEQYF. The CDR3, as DNA: TGTGCCTGGAAACGTACCTACGAGCAGTACTTC.

This clonotype was observed a few times. V usage is TRBV18 and J usage is TRBJ2-7; no clear D. V gave up 2 bases and J gave up 0 bases, with 11 bases separating them. In germline, CDR1 is KGHSH, CDR2 LQKENI. The CDR3 totals 15 residues. DNA of the CDR3: TGTGCCAGCTCACCAAGGCTTCCGGACTCCTACGAGCAGTACTTC. As protein: CASSPRLPDSYEQYF.

This clonotype was observed a few times. V gene TRBV7-2 combines with J gene TRBJ2-7; D perhaps matches TRBD1 (5 bases). CDR3 length: 14 residues. Germline CDR1 is SGHTA and CDR2 is FQGNSA. V lost 1 base and J 4 bases, leaving 11 bases between the germline ends. CDR3 DNA: TGTGCCAGCAGCTTAGATGGGGCGCGGTACGAGCAGTACGTC. Translating it yields CASSLDGARYEQYV.

The chain recombines TRBV25-1 with TRBJ1-4, with D unresolved. V lost 4 bases and J lost 0, with 3 bases in between. The CDR3 contains 13 residues. Germline lookup yields CDR1 MGHDK and CDR2 SYGVNS. For the CDR3, the DNA is TGTGCCAGCAGTGTCTCAACTAATGAAAAACTGTTTTTT. Translation gives CASSVSTNEKLFF.

The CDR3: CASSVGRRLNTEAFF. In DNA form, the CDR3 reads TGTGCCAGCAGTGTCGGACGGAGACTTAACACTGAAGCTTTCTTT. The chain has TRBV2 and TRBJ1-1, with no clear D. V gave up 4 bases and J gave up 2 bases, with 14 bases separating them. Germline V gives CDR1 SNHLY, CDR2 FYNNEI. The CDR3 totals 15 residues.

The chain couples TRBV7-2 to TRBJ1-2; possible D gene TRBD1, 5 bases. The ends were cut back, 7 bases at V and 3 bases at J, with 9 bases in the middle. CDR3 length: 12 amino acids. In germline, CDR1 is SGHTA, CDR2 FQGNSA. DNA of the CDR3: TGTGCCAGCACCCGGGGGTACTATGGCTACACCTTC. Protein product: CASTRGYYGYTF. Combining the CDR3 with reference TRBV7-2 and TRBJ1-2 gives the whole variable domain GAGVSQSPSNKVTEKGKDVELRCDPISGHTALYWYRQSLGQGLEFLIYFQGNSAPDKSGLPSDRFSAERTGGSVSTLTIQRTQQEDSAVYLCASTRGYYGYTFGSGTRLTVV.

This clonotype was found a few times. The rearrangement uses TRBV20-1 and TRBJ1-1, with D maybe TRBD1 (6 bases). V was pared by 0 bases and J by 1 base, with 12 bases between. Germline lookup yields CDR1 DFQATT and CDR2 SNEGSKA (reference sequence). This CDR3 spans 15 amino acids. The CDR3 is CSARDAQGKNTEAFF. The CDR3 coding sequence is TGCAGTGCTAGAGATGCACAGGGCAAGAACACTGAAGCTTTCTTT.

This clonotype was counted a few times. The chain joins TRBV9 to TRBJ2-7; 7 bases line up with TRBD1. Germline V gene sequence: CDR1 SGDLS, CDR2 YYNGEE. The J segment lost 2 bases and the V segment lost 4 bases, leaving 6 bases of the junction unmatched. The CDR3 consists of 14 residues. The CDR3 nucleotides are TGTGCCAGCAGCAGAACAGGGGTCCCCTACGAGCAGTACTTC. This gives the protein CASSRTGVPYEQYF.

This clonotype was counted between two and nine times. This rearrangement joins TRBV7-2 to TRBJ1-6, with 7 bases lining up with TRBD1. Losses at the gene ends were 1 base for V and 12 bases for J; bases not matched to a gene: 6. Germline lookup yields CDR1 SGHTA and CDR2 FQGNSA. This CDR3 has 14 residues. The CDR3 DNA follows: TGTGCCAGCAGCTTAGTGTCAGGGGGTATACCCCTCCACTTT. Translating it yields CASSLVSGGIPLHF.

The CDR3 sequence: CASSAGTWDTQYF. The CDR3 bases are TGTGCCAGCAGCGCGGGGACGTGGGATACGCAGTATTTT. The chain has TRBV7-2 and TRBJ2-3; possibly TRBD2 for D (6 bases). Trimming shortened V by 5 bases and J by 6 bases, and 12 bases separated the two germline ends. This CDR3 has 13 amino acids. Germline lookup yields CDR1 SGHTA and CDR2 FQGNSA.

This clonotype was detected once. The chain employs TRBV4-3 and TRBJ2-1; D is perhaps TRBD1 (5 bases). The CDR3 contains 18 residues. Trimming stripped 1 base from V and 4 bases from J, with 20 bases between. The germline V gene has CDR1 LGHNA and CDR2 YSLEER. The CDR3 bases are TGCGCCAGCAGCCAAGGGCCGGCGTGGCAGGGAAGTTACAATGAGCAGTTCTTC. It specifies CASSQGPAWQGSYNEQFF.

This clonotype was detected only a few times. The chain combines TRBV7-2 with TRBJ2-5, with D maybe TRBD2 (6 bases). The CDR3 contains 15 residues. CDR1 is SGHTA, CDR2 FQGNSA, per germline. Trimming pared 2 bases from V and 4 bases from J, leaving 14 bases between. CDR3 DNA sequence: TGTGCCAGCAGCTTATCAGCGGAGCGGGCAGAGACCCAGTACTTC. As protein: CASSLSAERAETQYF.

This rearrangement joins TRBV21-1 to TRBJ2-3; the table assigns TRBD2, which was not confirmed against the DNA. TRBV21-1 is a recognized pseudogene. This CDR3 has 15 amino acids. Here the CDR3 DNA reads TGTGCCAGCAGCAAAGGGACTAGCGGAGAAGATACGCAGTATTTT. Its translation: CASSKGTSGEDTQYF.

This sequence joins TRBV6-5 and TRBJ1-2, with D perhaps matching TRBD1 (5 bases). V lost 6 bases to trimming and J lost 8 bases, with 13 bases between them. This CDR3 has 12 amino acids. The germline CDR1 and CDR2 sequences are MNHEY and SVGAGI. The CDR3, as DNA: TGTGCCAGCAGCGCAGGGAAACGAGGCTACACCTTC. It specifies CASSAGKRGYTF.

V usage is TRBV5-1 and J usage is TRBJ1-5, with a possible D match to TRBD1 (5 bases). Trimming removed 4 bases at V and 2 bases at J, with 13 bases between. This CDR3 region has 15 residues. Germline V gene sequence: CDR1 SGHRS, CDR2 YFSETQ. The CDR3 protein is CASSPNGGGNQPQHF. The CDR3 nucleotides are TGCGCCAGCAGCCCCAACGGGGGGGGCAATCAGCCCCAGCATTTT.

The chain couples TRBV13 to TRBJ2-3, with 7 nucleotides matching TRBD1. With 5 bases clipped from V and 6 bases from J, the junction kept 14 bases outside the gene matches. The CDR3 spans 16 residues. CDR1 is PRHDT, CDR2 FYEKMQ, per germline (reference sequence). The CDR3 protein is CASSPTGTLPGDTQYF. The CDR3 bases are TGTGCCAGCAGCCCGACAGGGACCCTTCCTGGGGATACGCAGTATTTT.

This chain links TRBV6-2 or TRBV6-3 with TRBJ2-1; 11 bases line up with TRBD2. J gave up 4 bases and V 2 bases, and 7 bases lay outside the gene matches. The CDR3 consists of 17 residues. Germline lookup yields CDR1 MNHEY and CDR2 SVGEGT. The chain's CDR3 is CASSYEVAGGPYNEQFF. Written as DNA, the CDR3 is TGTGCCAGCAGTTACGAAGTAGCGGGAGGGCCTTACAATGAGCAGTTCTTC.

The chain couples TRBV7-9 to TRBJ2-1, with a tentative D call TRBD1 (6 bases). The CDR3 spans 13 residues. V lost 1 base, J lost 10 bases, and 11 bases lay in between. Germline lookup yields CDR1 SEHNR and CDR2 FQNEAQ (reference sequence). CDR3: CASSLDPQGEQFF. The CDR3 DNA reads TGTGCCAGCAGCTTAGACCCCCAGGGGGAGCAGTTCTTC.